A single sample is the source of the 25 T cell receptor beta chains below, sequenced in a study of shared clonotypes between healthy human individuals. Naive-designated CD8 cells lacked CD45RO, were positively enriched for CCR7, and omitted terminally differentiated effector memory CD45RA+ cells. The method was immunoSEQ multiplex PCR; TCRdb's version includes in-frame clones alone and lacks a portion of them. The table lists about 820,000 clones, 85% to 95% of them singletons. Sequenced: naive CD8+ T cells sorted from blood. The origin of the receptors is a man aged 25 to 40 in good health.

The chain is built from TRBV5-1 and TRBJ2-5; possible D gene TRBD2, 5 bases. The CDR3 runs to 13 residues. Looked up from germline, CDR1 is SGHRS and CDR2 is YFSETQ. Trimming shortened V by 4 bases and J by 5 bases, and 12 bases separated the two germline ends. In nucleotides, the CDR3 is TGCGCCAGCAGCCGACCACTAGAGGAGACCCAGTACTTC. It encodes CASSRPLEETQYF. The full variable domain, in which reference TRBV5-1 and TRBJ2-5 provide the parts outside the CDR3, is KAGVTQTPRYLIKTRGQQVTLSCSPISGHRSVSWYQQTPGQGLQFLFEYFSETQRNKGNFPGRFSGRQFSNSRSEMNVSTLELGDSALYLCASSRPLEETQYFGPGTRLLVL.

The CDR3 sequence: CASSPRLYEQYF. The CDR3 DNA is TGTGCCAGCAGTCCCAGATTGTACGAGCAGTACTTC. The V and J genes are TRBV6-6 and TRBJ2-7; D is unresolved. The V gene's germline CDR1 is MNHNY and CDR2 SVGAGI (reference sequence). The CDR3 runs 12 residues. V shed 5 bases and J shed 4 bases, with 9 bases lying between them.

The chain joins TRBV6-5 to TRBJ2-1; possibly TRBD1 for D (5 bases). The CDR3 covers 11 residues. Germline values: CDR1 MNHEY, CDR2 SVGAGI. Trimming took 8 bases from V and 6 from J, leaving 8 bases between them. The CDR3 DNA reads as TGTGCCAGCGGCCAGGGCAATGAGCAGTTCTTC. Its protein product is CASGQGNEQFF.

The chain couples TRBV5-4 to TRBJ2-6; TRBD1 is a possible D gene (5 bases). The CDR3 runs 19 residues. V was shortened by 1 base and J by 1 base, with 18 bases between the two germline ends. CDR1 and CDR2 from the germline V gene are SGHNT and YYREEE (reference sequence). CDR3 bases: TGTGCCAGCAGCTTGTCCCCAGGGTTCGGCCCTTCTGGGGCCAACGTCCTGACTTTC. It is translated as CASSLSPGFGPSGANVLTF.

The chain is built from TRBV5-1 and TRBJ2-3, with 13 nucleotides matching TRBD2. Germline CDR1 reads SGHRS; CDR2 reads YFSETQ. The CDR3 is 16 residues long. V shed 0 bases, J shed 3 bases, and the junction held 1 base outside the gene matches. CDR3 in DNA: TGCGCCAGCAGCTTGGTACTAGCGGGGGGGACAGATACGCAGTATTTT. Protein sequence: CASSLVLAGGTDTQYF.

The chain carries TRBV7-9 and TRBJ2-1; 8 nucleotides agree with TRBD2. The CDR3 totals 13 residues. The trim removed 0 bases at V and 9 bases at J, leaving 1 base unmatched. Germline V CDR1 and CDR2: SEHNR, FQNEAQ (reference sequence). The CDR3 reads CASSLAGLGEQFF. CDR3 sequence (DNA): TGTGCCAGCAGCTTAGCGGGACTAGGTGAGCAGTTCTTC.

J is TRBJ2-7 and V is TRBV27; tentatively, D is TRBD1 or TRBD2 (6 bases each). V was cut by 3 bases and J by 6 bases, with 15 bases left in between. The length of the CDR3 is 14 residues. Germline assignment: CDR1 MNHEY and CDR2 SMNVEV (reference sequence). The CDR3 DNA follows: TGTGCCAGCAGTTTCTCCGCCAGGGGAGGCGAGCAGTACTTC. Protein product: CASSFSARGGEQYF.

V gene TRBV6-1 combines with J gene TRBJ2-1; D is ambiguous. Germline V gene lookup returns CDR1 MNHNS and CDR2 SASEGT. Between the trimmed V and J ends, which lost 0 bases and 7 bases, there was a span of 19 bases. The CDR3 is 17 residues long. CDR3 coding DNA: TGTGCCAGCAGTGAAGCCGATACGAGGCCGCTTGCAAATGAGCAGTTCTTC. It is translated as CASSEADTRPLANEQFF.

The chain is built from TRBV29-1 and TRBJ2-5; D gene unclear. CDR3 length equals 12 residues. Germline CDR1 SQVTM, CDR2 ANQGSEA. V dropped 3 bases and J dropped 0 bases, with 5 bases sitting between them. The CDR3 protein is CSVEKYQETQYF. Here the CDR3 DNA reads TGCAGCGTTGAGAAGTACCAAGAGACCCAGTACTTC.

V is TRBV30 and J is TRBJ2-5; the D gene could be TRBD1 or TRBD2 (5 bases each). Between the trimmed V and J ends, which lost 0 bases and 5 bases, there was a span of 13 bases. CDR1 GTSNPN and CDR2 SVGIG come from the germline V gene (reference sequence). CDR3 length: 14 amino acids. CDR3 in DNA: TGTGCCTGGAGTGTAATCGCCGAGGGGGAGACCCAGTACTTC. This gives the protein CAWSVIAEGETQYF.

The chain links TRBV12-5 to TRBJ2-2; a possible D gene is TRBD1 (5 bases). Germline CDR1 LGHNT, CDR2 FRNRAP. The CDR3 has 12 residues. The V gene lost 7 bases and the J gene lost 9 bases, with 12 bases spanning the gap. This chain's CDR3 is CASAQGERELFF. The CDR3 DNA is TGTGCTAGTGCCCAGGGTGAACGGGAGCTGTTTTTT.

Note on this clone: This specimen includes other DNA sequences encoding the same CDR3. The J gene is TRBJ2-1, the V gene TRBV10-2; 8 nucleotides line up with TRBD2. With V trimmed by 8 bases and J by 1 base, 13 bases remained unmatched. CDR1 is WSHSY and CDR2 is SAAADI in the germline V gene. CDR3 length: 17 amino acids. The CDR3 coding sequence is TGCGCCAGCCAACCGGGACTAGTTGTCTCATCCTACAATGAGCAGTTCTTC. Translated, it gives CASQPGLVVSSYNEQFF.

The CDR3 loop reads CASSRPGDGYTF. DNA for the CDR3: TGTGCCAGCAGCCGCCCAGGGGATGGCTACACCTTC. The V and J genes are TRBV14 and TRBJ1-2, with D tentatively TRBD1 (6 bases). This CDR3 has 12 residues. V lost 4 bases and J 6 bases, leaving 9 bases between the germline ends. Germline CDR1 is SGHDN and CDR2 is FVKESK. The entire variable domain, with the rest obtained from reference TRBV14 and TRBJ1-2, is as follows: EAGVTQFPSHSVIEKGQTVTLRCDPISGHDNLYWYRRVMGKEIKFLLHFVKESKQDESGMPNNRFLAERTGGTYSTLKVQPAELEDSGVYFCASSRPGDGYTFGSGTRLTVV.

The CDR3 DNA reads TGTGCCAGTAGTATTTGGGCAACTAATGAAAAACTGTTTTTT. As protein: CASSIWATNEKLFF. The J gene is TRBJ1-4, the V gene TRBV19; D gene unclear. Germline V gene data show CDR1 as LNHDA and CDR2 as SQIVND (reference sequence). This CDR3 has 14 amino acids. The V end was cut by 3 bases, the J end by 0 bases, with 5 bases between. Supplemented by reference TRBV19 and TRBJ1-4, the full variable domain reads DGGITQSPKYLFRKEGQNVTLSCEQNLNHDAMYWYRQDPGQGLRLIYYSQIVNDFQKGDIAEGYSVSREKKESFPLTVTSAQKNPTAFYLCASSIWATNEKLFFGSGTQLSVL.

With respect to this clone: Other DNA sequences in the same sample also yield this CDR3. The J gene is TRBJ1-1, the V gene TRBV6-1, with D tentatively TRBD1 (5 bases). Germline-derived CDR1 and CDR2 are MNHNS and SASEGT. The CDR3 is 13 residues long. V was pared by 0 bases and J by 4 bases, with 6 bases between. CDR3 amino acids: CASSEAGGTEAFF. The CDR3 DNA sequence: TGTGCCAGCAGTGAAGCGGGGGGCACTGAAGCTTTCTTT.

V usage is TRBV30 and J usage is TRBJ1-1, with D possibly being TRBD1 (5 bases). V was clipped by 8 bases and J by 1 base, with 14 bases between them. Germline V lookup: CDR1 GTSNPN, CDR2 SVGIG (reference sequence). The CDR3 covers 13 residues. The CDR3 region is CAHSGRRNTEAFF. The CDR3 DNA reads TGTGCCCACTCGGGACGTAGGAACACTGAAGCTTTCTTT.

On this clone itself: Other DNA sequences of this sample code for an identical CDR3. CDR3: CASSPGQGYNEQFF. CDR3 sequence (DNA): TGTGCCAGCAGCCCGGGACAGGGGTACAATGAGCAGTTCTTC. The V and J genes are TRBV27 and TRBJ2-1; 10 bases are shared with TRBD1. CDR1 is MNHEY, CDR2 SMNVEV, per germline (reference sequence). Trimming took 6 bases from V and 4 from J; bases not matched to a gene: 3. The CDR3 is 14 residues long.

The genes are TRBV29-1 and TRBJ2-5, with a weak D call TRBD1 (6 bases). The V gene lost 3 bases and the J gene lost 2 bases, with 16 bases spanning the gap. Germline-derived CDR1 and CDR2 are SQVTM and ANQGSEA. This CDR3 region has 15 residues. DNA of the CDR3: TGCAGCGTTGATGGTTCCCCCCAGGGGCAAGAGACCCAGTACTTC. This gives the protein CSVDGSPQGQETQYF. The whole variable domain, filled in from reference TRBV29-1 and TRBJ2-5, reads SAVISQKPSRDICQRGTSLTIQCQVDSQVTMMFWYRQQPGQSLTLIATANQGSEATYESGFVIDKFPISRPNLTFSTLTVSNMSPEDSSIYLCSVDGSPQGQETQYFGPGTRLLVL.

The chain is built from TRBV29-1 and TRBJ1-4; tentative D call: TRBD1 (5 bases). Between the trimmed V and J ends, which lost 7 bases and 14 bases, there was a span of 26 bases. The CDR3 is 14 residues long. Germline V CDR1 and CDR2: SQVTM, ANQGSEA. The chain's CDR3 is CSALPGDVGGGLFF. The CDR3 DNA sequence: TGCAGCGCCCTGCCGGGGGACGTAGGCGGTGGGCTGTTTTTT.

The rearrangement links TRBV11-2 to TRBJ2-1, with 9 bases aligning to TRBD2. V lost 5 bases and J lost 10; bases outside the gene matches: 6. The CDR3 contains 13 residues. Germline V gives CDR1 SGHAT, CDR2 FQNNGV. The CDR3 nucleotides read TGTGCCAGCAGCCCAGGGACTAGCAACGAGCAGTTCTTC. Its translation: CASSPGTSNEQFF.

The chain uses TRBV7-8 and TRBJ2-7; D not resolved. This CDR3 has 13 amino acids. V was pared by 1 base and J by 3 bases, with 7 bases between. CDR1 is SGHVS, CDR2 FQNEAQ, per germline. CDR3 region: CASSLDLGYEQYF. In DNA form, the CDR3 reads TGTGCCAGCAGCTTAGACCTGGGCTACGAGCAGTACTTC.

The gene calls are TRBV19 and TRBJ2-6; no clear D gene. Germline V lookup: CDR1 LNHDA, CDR2 SQIVND (reference sequence). V gave up 1 base and J gave up 1 base, with 5 bases separating them. The CDR3 is made up of 15 amino acids. The CDR3 loop reads CASSIGVSGANVLTF. In DNA form, the CDR3 reads TGTGCCAGTAGTATAGGGGTATCTGGGGCCAACGTCCTGACTTTC. Together with reference TRBV19 and TRBJ2-6, the CDR3 gives the full variable domain: DGGITQSPKYLFRKEGQNVTLSCEQNLNHDAMYWYRQDPGQGLRLIYYSQIVNDFQKGDIAEGYSVSREKKESFPLTVTSAQKNPTAFYLCASSIGVSGANVLTFGAGSRLTVL.

In this sample, this clone turned up once. The V gene is TRBV28, the J gene TRBJ1-4; 8 nucleotides match TRBD1. The CDR3 has 17 amino acids. The ends lost 4 bases at V and 0 bases at J; junction bases unmatched: 7. Germline CDR1 reads MDHEN; CDR2 reads SYDVKM. The CDR3 coding sequence is TGTGCCAGCAGTTCCGGACAGGGAAGGGCAACTAATGAAAAACTGTTTTTT. It translates to CASSSGQGRATNEKLFF.

V and J are TRBV27 and TRBJ2-1, with D tentatively TRBD2 (6 bases). The germline V gene encodes CDR1 MNHEY and CDR2 SMNVEV (reference sequence). V was pared by 8 bases and J by 3 bases, with 14 bases between. This CDR3 comprises 14 residues. CDR3 sequence: CASSTSPGYNEQFF. The DNA for the CDR3 is TGTGCCAGCTCCACTAGCCCCGGCTACAATGAGCAGTTCTTC.

CDR3 coding DNA: TGTGCCAGCAGCCGGGGGTACAATGAGCAGTTCTTC. Amino acid sequence: CASSRGYNEQFF. The chain uses TRBV6-5 and TRBJ2-1, with D possibly being TRBD2 (6 bases). The germline gives CDR1 MNHEY, CDR2 SVGAGI. With 6 bases removed from V and 4 bases from J, the gap between germline ends came to 7 bases. CDR3 size: 12 residues.